This T cell receptor (beta chain) was retrieved from a study of T cell clusters in autoimmune cytopenias. Study at large: The median distinct TRB clonotype count was a few thousand per sample, from a median around 52,000 reads.

The CDR3 is 14 residues long. Looked up from germline, CDR1 is SGHAT and CDR2 is FQNNGV. TRB amplification used 250 ng of peripheral blood genomic DNA. Findings and caveats of the study: Clustering suggested that physiological T cell clusters were missing in primary autoimmune cytopenia patients. Healthy donors had 2.5 to 3.5-fold more exclusive TRB clusters than active autoimmune hepatitis patients. The T cell clusters came from computational analysis alone and lack functional validation.

Points on this clonotype: The antigen is not known.

TRB was amplified by touch-down multiplex PCR, primer pools A and B combined. No DNA is given; TCRdb re-called the multiplex PCR reads and lists each CDR3 protein once. This sample carries about 7,400 distinct CDR3 sequences, with 28% going to the ten biggest clones. The chain combines TRBV11-2 with TRBJ1-5; lacking DNA, the TRBD1 call made by TCRdb goes unchecked. This clonotype was sampled from a human donor with an autoimmune cytopenia or autoimmune hepatitis (not recorded which). The sample taken for sequencing was peripheral blood. This chain's CDR3 is CASSLSGGNQPQHF.